One and the same sample provided the 9 T cell receptor beta chains below, sequenced in a study of blood T cell repertoires in COVID-19. TCRdb's copy holds only in-frame clones and misses some; the assay was immunoSEQ multiplex PCR. The sample contains about 370,000 clones, about 90% of which appear only once. Sequenced sample: peripheral blood. These receptors were taken from a man aged 18 to 35 with active or convalescent COVID-19.

The gene calls are TRBV4-3 and TRBJ1-4, with 7 bases fitting TRBD1. The CDR3 spans 15 residues. Germline V lookup: CDR1 LGHNA, CDR2 YSLEER. Losses at the gene ends were 0 bases for V and 5 bases for J; bases not matched to a gene: 3. CDR3 in amino acids: CASSQDSGGNEKLFF. In DNA form, the CDR3 reads TGCGCCAGCAGCCAAGACTCAGGGGGAAATGAAAAACTGTTTTTT.

This chain links TRBV2 with TRBJ1-2, with 7 positions matching TRBD1. This CDR3 contains 16 residues. Germline V gene sequence: CDR1 SNHLY, CDR2 FYNNEI. After removal of 2 bases from V and 7 bases from J, the junction contained 13 bases not matched to a gene. In nucleotides, the CDR3 is TGTGCCAGCAGTGAAAGGGTAGCAGGGGGACACGGTGGCTACACCTTC. Translating it yields CASSERVAGGHGGYTF.

Worth noting for this clone: This sample includes further DNA sequences coding for the same CDR3. J is TRBJ1-5 and V is TRBV28; D gene ambiguous. Germline V gene lookup returns CDR1 MDHEN and CDR2 SYDVKM. This CDR3 is 12 amino acids long. Trimming removed 8 bases at V and 1 base at J, with 6 bases between. The CDR3 reads CASRGSNQPQHF. DNA of the CDR3: TGTGCCAGCCGGGGAAGCAATCAGCCCCAGCATTTT.

The V call is TRBV7-8, the J call TRBJ1-1, with 8 bases aligning to TRBD1. The CDR3 loop spans 14 amino acids. The J segment lost 3 bases and the V segment lost 5 bases, leaving 5 bases of the junction unmatched. The V gene's germline CDR1 is SGHVS and CDR2 FQNEAQ. CDR3 sequence reads: CASSRLTGDTEAFF. The CDR3, as DNA: TGTGCCAGCAGCAGATTGACAGGGGACACTGAAGCTTTCTTT.

The rearrangement links TRBV7-2 to TRBJ1-6; D call uncertain. Looked up from germline, CDR1 is SGHTA and CDR2 is FQGNSA. CDR3 size: 11 residues. The V and J ends lost 5 bases and 14 bases respectively, with 10 bases between them. CDR3 in DNA: TGTGCCAGCAGCCATCACGCGGCCCTCCACTTT. This sequence encodes CASSHHAALHF.

With regard to this clone: Other DNA sequences in the sample encode the same CDR3. V and J are TRBV29-1 and TRBJ2-3; a weak D match, TRBD2 (6 bases). Germline values: CDR1 SQVTM, CDR2 ANQGSEA. CDR3 size: 10 residues. V was trimmed by 7 bases and J by 6 bases, leaving 8 bases between them. The DNA for the CDR3 is TGCAGCGGGGGGGAGGATACGCAGTATTTT. Its protein product is CSGGEDTQYF.

V gene TRBV29-1 combines with J gene TRBJ1-2; 10 bases fit TRBD1. This CDR3 region has 17 residues. Germline CDR1 and CDR2: SQVTM and ANQGSEA. V lost 0 bases, J lost 3 bases, and 10 bases stayed unmatched. CDR3 region: CSVEEVETGGLDYGYTF. The CDR3 DNA is TGCAGCGTTGAAGAAGTTGAGACAGGGGGCTTAGACTATGGCTACACCTTC.

The rearrangement links TRBV6-5 to TRBJ1-2, with D perhaps matching TRBD1 (6 bases). There are 12 residues in the CDR3. Trimming took 6 bases from V and 7 from J, leaving 12 bases between them. CDR1 is MNHEY and CDR2 is SVGAGI in the germline V gene. Here the CDR3 DNA reads TGTGCCAGCAGCCCAGGGGTTGGTGGCTACACCTTC. Translated, it gives CASSPGVGGYTF.

This clone has a single count. The rearrangement links TRBV6-5 to TRBJ2-1; a weak D match, TRBD2 (6 bases). Between the trimmed V and J ends, which lost 3 bases and 7 bases, there was a span of 13 bases. This CDR3 contains 14 residues. Germline-derived CDR1 and CDR2 are MNHEY and SVGAGI. CDR3 coding DNA: TGTGCCAGCAGTTATCAGGGACGGGGGAATGAGCAGTTCTTC. Translating gives CASSYQGRGNEQFF.